This T cell receptor beta chain originates from a study of T cell changes during pregnancy in multiple sclerosis. The repertoire was sequenced with immunoSEQ multiplex PCR; TCRdb's copy has only in-frame clones and lacks some. The table has 85,000 to 100,000 clones, over 80% seen once. The count of this clone is one. Source: peripheral blood, taken after pregnancy. The receptor's source is a female donor with multiple sclerosis, enrolled in a pregnancy study.

The CDR3 is CASSPSSGGPQETQYF. DNA for the CDR3: TGTGCCAGCTCACCGTCCAGCGGGGGCCCTCAAGAGACCCAGTACTTC. The rearrangement uses TRBV18 and TRBJ2-5, with 8 bases matching TRBD2. The CDR3 loop spans 16 amino acids. With V trimmed by 3 bases and J by 2 bases, 8 bases remained unmatched. CDR1 and CDR2 from the germline V gene are KGHSH and LQKENI.